This record looks at one TCR beta chain sequence and its context. Its specificity is unknown. Researchers used the Oncomine TCR Beta short-read assay to sequence DNA from cultured CD4+ T cells. Via MiXCR, TCRdb re-called the PCR reads, giving one row per CDR3 protein. The sample shows more than 10,000 distinct CDR3 sequences, roughly half of them seen only once. The sample originates from a study of vaccination and CD4 T cells after COVID-19. On the study more broadly: Blood was drawn a median about 75 days post second dose, range 14 to 241.

Overall study results and limits: Within the convalescent patients, a median around 90% of the SARS-CoV-2-reactive clones were ones that appeared only post-vaccination.

Germline-derived CDR1 and CDR2 are MNHNS and SASEGT. The CDR3 spans 17 residues. The V end was cut by 7 bases, the J end by 2 bases, with 23 bases between. Noted treatment: roughly 11-day PBMC culture with coronavirus spike peptide pools or control peptides (ViraFEST assay). This TCR was sampled from a human donor who had recovered from COVID-19. Sequenced: CD4+ T cells from blood, cultured in vitro. This chain joins TRBV6-1 and TRBJ1-2, with D possibly TRBD1 on 5 matching bases. CDR3 in DNA: TGTGCCAGCACCAAGGAGACCAGCACCCGGGGGAACTATGGCTACACCTTC. This translates into CASTKETSTRGNYGYTF.